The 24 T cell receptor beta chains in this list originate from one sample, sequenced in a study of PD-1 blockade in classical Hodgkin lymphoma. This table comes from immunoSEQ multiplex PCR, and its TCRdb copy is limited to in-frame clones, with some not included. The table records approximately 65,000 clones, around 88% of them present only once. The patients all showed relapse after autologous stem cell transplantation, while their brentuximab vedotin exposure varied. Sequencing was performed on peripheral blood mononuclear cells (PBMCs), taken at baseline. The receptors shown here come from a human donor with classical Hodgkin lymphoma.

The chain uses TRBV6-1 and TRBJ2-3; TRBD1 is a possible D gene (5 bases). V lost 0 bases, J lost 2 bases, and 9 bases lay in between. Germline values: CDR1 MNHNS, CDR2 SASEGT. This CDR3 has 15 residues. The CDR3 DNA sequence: TGTGCCAGCAGTGAAGCTAACAGGCACACAGATACGCAGTATTTT. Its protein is CASSEANRHTDTQYF.

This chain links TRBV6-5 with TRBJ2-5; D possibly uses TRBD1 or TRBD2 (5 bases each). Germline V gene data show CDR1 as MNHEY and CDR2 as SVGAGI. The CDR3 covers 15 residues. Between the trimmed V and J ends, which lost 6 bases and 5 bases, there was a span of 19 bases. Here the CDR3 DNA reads TGTGCCAGCAGGATGACGAGGGGTAGTGGGGAGACCCAGTACTTC. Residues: CASRMTRGSGETQYF.

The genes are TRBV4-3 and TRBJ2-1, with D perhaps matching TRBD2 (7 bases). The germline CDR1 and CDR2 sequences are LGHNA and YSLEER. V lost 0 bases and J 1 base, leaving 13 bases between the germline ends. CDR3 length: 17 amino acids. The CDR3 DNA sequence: TGCGCCAGCAGCCAAGACTGGGGGGGGGCTTCCTACAATGAGCAGTTCTTC. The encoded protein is CASSQDWGGASYNEQFF.

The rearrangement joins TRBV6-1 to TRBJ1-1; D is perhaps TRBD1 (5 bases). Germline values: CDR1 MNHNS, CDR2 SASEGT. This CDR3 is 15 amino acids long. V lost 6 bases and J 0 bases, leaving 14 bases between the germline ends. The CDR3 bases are TGTGCCAGCAGGCCGGGACTGCCTATGAACACTGAAGCTTTCTTT. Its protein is CASRPGLPMNTEAFF.

In DNA form, the CDR3 reads TGTGCCAGCAGCCCCCTCGACAGGGGGCACTACGAGCAGTACTTC. Its translation: CASSPLDRGHYEQYF. The genes are TRBV6-6 and TRBJ2-7, with 10 bases that match TRBD1. With 6 bases clipped from V and 3 bases from J, the junction kept 8 bases outside the gene matches. The CDR3 length is 15 residues. Germline V gene lookup returns CDR1 MNHNY and CDR2 SVGAGI (reference sequence).

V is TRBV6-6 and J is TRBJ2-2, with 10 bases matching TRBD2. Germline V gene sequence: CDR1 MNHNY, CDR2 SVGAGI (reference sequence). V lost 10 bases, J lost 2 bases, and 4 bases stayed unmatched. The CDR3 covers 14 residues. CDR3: CATASGGNTGELFF. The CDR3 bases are TGTGCCACTGCTAGCGGGGGTAACACCGGGGAGCTGTTTTTT.

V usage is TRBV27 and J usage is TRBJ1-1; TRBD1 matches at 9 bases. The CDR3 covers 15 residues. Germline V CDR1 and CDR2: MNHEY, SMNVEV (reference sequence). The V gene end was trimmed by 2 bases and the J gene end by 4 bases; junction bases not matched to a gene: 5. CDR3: CASSLVTGGSTEAFF. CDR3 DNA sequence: TGTGCCAGCAGTTTAGTGACAGGGGGGAGCACTGAAGCTTTCTTT.

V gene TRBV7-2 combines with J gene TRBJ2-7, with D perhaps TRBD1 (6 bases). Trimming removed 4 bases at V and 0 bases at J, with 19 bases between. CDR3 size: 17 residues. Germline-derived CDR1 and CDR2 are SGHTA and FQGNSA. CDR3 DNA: TGTGCCAGCAGCTGGGGGCGGACCTGGGGGAGCTCCTACGAGCAGTACTTC. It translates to CASSWGRTWGSSYEQYF. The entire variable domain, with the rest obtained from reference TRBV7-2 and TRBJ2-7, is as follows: GAGVSQSPSNKVTEKGKDVELRCDPISGHTALYWYRQSLGQGLEFLIYFQGNSAPDKSGLPSDRFSAERTGGSVSTLTIQRTQQEDSAVYLCASSWGRTWGSSYEQYFGPGTRLTVT.

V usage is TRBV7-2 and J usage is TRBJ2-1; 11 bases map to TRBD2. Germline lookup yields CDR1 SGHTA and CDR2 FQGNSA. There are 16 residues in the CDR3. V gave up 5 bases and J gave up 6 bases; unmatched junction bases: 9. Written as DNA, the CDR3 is TGTGCCAGCAGCCGGACAGGGACTAGCGGATCCAATGAGCAGTTCTTC. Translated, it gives CASSRTGTSGSNEQFF.

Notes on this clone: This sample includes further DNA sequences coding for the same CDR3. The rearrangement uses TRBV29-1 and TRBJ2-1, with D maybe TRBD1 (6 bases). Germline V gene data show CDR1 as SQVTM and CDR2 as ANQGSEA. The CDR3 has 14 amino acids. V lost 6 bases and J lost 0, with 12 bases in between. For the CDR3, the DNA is TGCAGCGTGGATAGGGGGTCCTCCTACAATGAGCAGTTCTTC. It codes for CSVDRGSSYNEQFF.

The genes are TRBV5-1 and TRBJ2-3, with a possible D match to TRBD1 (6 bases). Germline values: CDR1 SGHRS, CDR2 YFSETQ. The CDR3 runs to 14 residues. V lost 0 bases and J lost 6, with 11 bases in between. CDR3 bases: TGCGCCAGCAGCTTGGGGCAGGGGATGGATACGCAGTATTTT. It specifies CASSLGQGMDTQYF. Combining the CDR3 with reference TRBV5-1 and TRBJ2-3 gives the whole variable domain KAGVTQTPRYLIKTRGQQVTLSCSPISGHRSVSWYQQTPGQGLQFLFEYFSETQRNKGNFPGRFSGRQFSNSRSEMNVSTLELGDSALYLCASSLGQGMDTQYFGPGTRLTVL.

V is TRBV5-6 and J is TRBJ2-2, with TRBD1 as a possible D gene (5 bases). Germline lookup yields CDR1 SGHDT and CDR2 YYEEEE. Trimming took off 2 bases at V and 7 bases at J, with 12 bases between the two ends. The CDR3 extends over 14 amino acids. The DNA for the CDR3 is TGTGCCAGCAGCTTTGGGCAGGGCATCGGGGAGCTGTTTTTT. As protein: CASSFGQGIGELFF. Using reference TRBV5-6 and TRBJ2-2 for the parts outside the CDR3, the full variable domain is DAGVTQSPTHLIKTRGQQVTLRCSPKSGHDTVSWYQQALGQGPQFIFQYYEEEERQRGNFPDRFSGHQFPNYSSELNVNALLLGDSALYLCASSFGQGIGELFFGEGSRLTVL.

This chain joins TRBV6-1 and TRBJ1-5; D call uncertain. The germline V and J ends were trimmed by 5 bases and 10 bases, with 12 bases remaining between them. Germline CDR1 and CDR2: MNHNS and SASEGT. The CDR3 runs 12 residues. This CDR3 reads CASSPPRFPQHF. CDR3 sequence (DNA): TGTGCCAGCAGTCCCCCGCGTTTCCCCCAGCATTTT.

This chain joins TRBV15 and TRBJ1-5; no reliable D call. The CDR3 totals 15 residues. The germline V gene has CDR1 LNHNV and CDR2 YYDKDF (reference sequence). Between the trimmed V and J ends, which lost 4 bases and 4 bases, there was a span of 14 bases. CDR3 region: CATSTALSLNQPQHF. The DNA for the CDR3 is TGTGCCACCAGCACTGCACTGTCCCTTAATCAGCCCCAGCATTTT.

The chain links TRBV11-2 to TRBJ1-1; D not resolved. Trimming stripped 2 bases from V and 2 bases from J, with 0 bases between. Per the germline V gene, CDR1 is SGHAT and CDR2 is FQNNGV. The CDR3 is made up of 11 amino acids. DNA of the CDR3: TGTGCCAGCAGCTTAAACACTGAAGCTTTCTTT. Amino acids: CASSLNTEAFF.

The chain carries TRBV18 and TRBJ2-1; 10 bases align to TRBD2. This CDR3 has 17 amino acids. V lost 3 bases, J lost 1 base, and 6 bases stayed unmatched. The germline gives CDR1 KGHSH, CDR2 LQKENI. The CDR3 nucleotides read TGTGCCAGCTCACCTCAACTAGCGGGGCAATCCTACAATGAGCAGTTCTTC. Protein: CASSPQLAGQSYNEQFF.

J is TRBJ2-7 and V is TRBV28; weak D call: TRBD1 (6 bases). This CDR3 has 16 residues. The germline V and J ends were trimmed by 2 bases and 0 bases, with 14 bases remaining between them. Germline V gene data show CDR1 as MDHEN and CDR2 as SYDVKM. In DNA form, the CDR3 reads TGTGCCAGCAGTTTACCCACAGGGCCACTCTCCTACGAGCAGTACTTC. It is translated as CASSLPTGPLSYEQYF.

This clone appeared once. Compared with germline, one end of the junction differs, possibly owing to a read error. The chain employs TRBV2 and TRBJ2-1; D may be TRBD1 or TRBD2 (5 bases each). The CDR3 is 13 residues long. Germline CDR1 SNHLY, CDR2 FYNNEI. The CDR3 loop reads CASTGEGVKSIIF. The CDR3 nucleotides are TGTGCCAGCACCGGGGAAGGGGTAAAGAGTATAATCTTC.

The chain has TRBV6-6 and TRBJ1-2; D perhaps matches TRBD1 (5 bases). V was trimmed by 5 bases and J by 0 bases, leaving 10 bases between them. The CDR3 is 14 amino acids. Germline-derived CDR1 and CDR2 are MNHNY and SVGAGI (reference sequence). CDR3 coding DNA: TGTGCCAGCAGTCTTACAGGCACTAACTATGGCTACACCTTC. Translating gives CASSLTGTNYGYTF.

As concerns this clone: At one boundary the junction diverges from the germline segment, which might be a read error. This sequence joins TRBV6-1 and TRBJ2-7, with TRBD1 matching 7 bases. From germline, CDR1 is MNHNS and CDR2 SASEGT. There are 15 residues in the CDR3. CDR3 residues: CASIEGGPSSYEQYF. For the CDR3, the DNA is TGTGCCAGCATTGAAGGGGGCCCAAGCTCCTACGAGCAGTACTTC.

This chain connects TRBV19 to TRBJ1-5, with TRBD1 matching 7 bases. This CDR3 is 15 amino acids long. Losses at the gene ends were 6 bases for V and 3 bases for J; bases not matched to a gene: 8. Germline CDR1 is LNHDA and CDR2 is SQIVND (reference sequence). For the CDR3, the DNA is TGTGCCAGTAGACCCTGGACAGGAAACAATCAGCCCCAGCATTTT. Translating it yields CASRPWTGNNQPQHF.

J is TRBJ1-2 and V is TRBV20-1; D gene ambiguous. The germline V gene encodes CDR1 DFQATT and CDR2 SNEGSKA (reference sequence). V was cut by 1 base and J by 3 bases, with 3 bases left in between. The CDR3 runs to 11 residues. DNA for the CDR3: TGCAGTGCTAGAGCGGACTATGGCTACACCTTC. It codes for CSARADYGYTF.

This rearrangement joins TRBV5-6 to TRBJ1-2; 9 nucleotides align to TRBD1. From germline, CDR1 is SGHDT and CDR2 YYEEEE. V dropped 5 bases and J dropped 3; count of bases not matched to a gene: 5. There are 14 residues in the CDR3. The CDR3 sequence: CASRTGGKDYGYTF. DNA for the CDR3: TGTGCCAGCAGAACAGGGGGCAAGGACTATGGCTACACCTTC. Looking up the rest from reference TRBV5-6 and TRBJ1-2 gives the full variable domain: DAGVTQSPTHLIKTRGQQVTLRCSPKSGHDTVSWYQQALGQGPQFIFQYYEEEERQRGNFPDRFSGHQFPNYSSELNVNALLLGDSALYLCASRTGGKDYGYTFGSGTRLTVV.

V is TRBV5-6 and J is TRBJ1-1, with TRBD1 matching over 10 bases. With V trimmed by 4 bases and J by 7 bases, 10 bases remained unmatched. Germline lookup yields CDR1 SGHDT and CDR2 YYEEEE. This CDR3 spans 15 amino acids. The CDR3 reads CASSLLRDRGIEAFF. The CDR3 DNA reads TGTGCCAGCAGCCTACTCCGGGACAGGGGTATTGAAGCTTTCTTT.